The 32 T cell receptor beta chains reported below all come from one sample, sequenced in a study of blood T cell repertoires in COVID-19 (dated by TCRdb to the early 2020s). Library preparation used the immunoSEQ multiplex PCR assay. TCRdb stores this immuneACCESS table with in-frame sequences only. Part of the clones is absent; in the studies checked, under half of the shortfall reflects unresolved V genes, and no reason is known for the rest. The sample table contains approximately 170,000 clones; only one count was recorded for 90% of them. The ten largest clones represent roughly a sixth of the sample. Specimen: peripheral blood. Receptors originate from a man aged 55 to 69 with active or convalescent COVID-19.

This chain links TRBV5-1 with TRBJ2-2; the D gene is possibly TRBD2 (5 bases). The CDR3 has 15 residues. V lost 2 bases and J 7 bases, leaving 15 bases between the germline ends. Germline CDR1 is SGHRS and CDR2 is YFSETQ. The CDR3 nucleotides read TGCGCCAGCAGCTTTCTTACGGGGTCAGGCGGGGAGCTGTTTTTT. This gives the protein CASSFLTGSGGELFF.

The rearrangement uses TRBV11-2 and TRBJ2-2, with TRBD2 matching 7 bases. The germline gives CDR1 SGHAT, CDR2 FQNNGV. J was trimmed by 6 bases and V by 5 bases; bases with no gene match: 12. CDR3 length: 16 amino acids. In nucleotides, the CDR3 is TGTGCCAGCAGCCGTTCGTCCGGGGGGTATGCCGGGGAGCTGTTTTTT. Residues: CASSRSSGGYAGELFF.

The chain links TRBV5-1 to TRBJ1-5; D unclear. The germline V gene encodes CDR1 SGHRS and CDR2 YFSETQ. V shed 0 bases and J shed 3 bases, with 13 bases lying between them. The CDR3 contains 16 residues. The CDR3, as DNA: TGCGCCAGCAGCTTGGATGGCAGGCGCCCCAATCAGCCCCAGCATTTT. Amino acid sequence: CASSLDGRRPNQPQHF.

J is TRBJ2-2 and V is TRBV10-3; D might be TRBD1 (6 bases). The CDR3 is made up of 16 amino acids. Per germline, CDR1 ENHRY and CDR2 SYGVKD. Deletions cut 7 bases from V and 6 bases from J, with 21 bases between. The CDR3 reads CAIKIQGNNWAGELFF. CDR3 nucleotides: TGTGCCATCAAGATACAGGGAAATAATTGGGCCGGGGAGCTGTTTTTT.

The chain combines TRBV6-5 with TRBJ2-1; TRBD1 matches at 7 bases. CDR1 MNHEY and CDR2 SVGAGI come from the germline V gene. V was clipped by 5 bases and J by 7 bases; unmatched bases: 2. This CDR3 is 12 amino acids long. The DNA of the CDR3 is TGTGCCAGCAGTCAGACAGGGAATGAGCAGTTCTTC. Its protein product is CASSQTGNEQFF.

This chain connects TRBV13 to TRBJ1-5; weak D call: TRBD1 (6 bases). Trimming stripped 5 bases from V and 7 bases from J, with 15 bases between. The CDR3 sequence is 14 residues long. CDR1 and CDR2 (germline): PRHDT, FYEKMQ (reference sequence). CDR3 amino acids: CASSPRGAKQPQHF. The CDR3 DNA reads as TGTGCCAGCAGCCCCCGGGGGGCGAAGCAGCCCCAGCATTTT.

The chain combines TRBV6-4 with TRBJ1-1; TRBD1 aligns across 7 bases. Trimming took 3 bases from V and 3 from J; bases not matched to a gene: 4. The CDR3 has 14 residues. CDR1 is MRHNA and CDR2 is SNTAGT in the germline V gene. The CDR3 reads CASSEQGEDTEAFF. CDR3 nucleotide sequence: TGTGCCAGCAGTGAGCAGGGGGAGGACACTGAAGCTTTCTTT.

J is TRBJ1-1 and V is TRBV5-1, with a weak D call TRBD1 (6 bases). The germline V gene encodes CDR1 SGHRS and CDR2 YFSETQ. The CDR3 length is 14 residues. With 2 bases removed from V and 5 bases from J, the gap between germline ends came to 13 bases. CDR3 coding DNA: TGCGCCAGCAGCTTCACAGGGCTGTGGACTGAAGCTTTCTTT. This gives the protein CASSFTGLWTEAFF.

V usage is TRBV27 and J usage is TRBJ2-7; no clear D gene. CDR3 length equals 14 residues. Between the trimmed V and J ends, which lost 2 bases and 2 bases, there was a span of 10 bases. Germline CDR1 reads MNHEY; CDR2 reads SMNVEV (reference sequence). CDR3 region: CASSLDSPPYEQYF. CDR3 DNA: TGTGCCAGCAGTTTAGACTCCCCCCCCTACGAGCAGTACTTC.

The rearrangement joins TRBV12-5 to TRBJ1-2; 7 bases map to TRBD1. Germline CDR1 reads LGHNT; CDR2 reads FRNRAP. Trimming took 1 base from V and 13 from J; bases not matched to a gene: 3. The CDR3 runs to 11 residues. The DNA of the CDR3 is TGTGCTAGTGGTTTGGGCAGGGACAGCACCTTC. Its translation is CASGLGRDSTF.

This chain uses TRBV4-1 with TRBJ2-5, with a weak D call TRBD2 (6 bases). V lost 2 bases and J lost 6, with 10 bases in between. Germline V lookup: CDR1 MGHRA, CDR2 YSYEKL. The CDR3 runs 13 residues. CDR3 sequence (DNA): TGCGCCAGCAGCCAACTAGCGTTCAAGACCCAGTACTTC. Translating gives CASSQLAFKTQYF.

J is TRBJ1-1 and V is TRBV6-5; D ambiguous. There are 15 residues in the CDR3. V dropped 6 bases and J dropped 1 base, with 15 bases sitting between them. CDR1 is MNHEY, CDR2 SVGAGI, per germline. Here the CDR3 DNA reads TGTGCCAGCAGACCCTCGCACCTACCGAACACTGAAGCTTTCTTT. Translated, it gives CASRPSHLPNTEAFF.

V usage is TRBV7-2 and J usage is TRBJ2-5, with TRBD2 identical over 11 bases. Looked up from germline, CDR1 is SGHTA and CDR2 is FQGNSA. The CDR3 contains 16 residues. After removal of 5 bases from V and 5 bases from J, the junction contained 10 bases not matched to a gene. CDR3 DNA sequence: TGTGCCAGCAGCCCGGTTAGCGGGGGGGCCCGGGAGACCCAGTACTTC. Translation gives CASSPVSGGARETQYF.

This clone was found once. The V gene is TRBV29-1, the J gene TRBJ1-5, with a possible D match to TRBD1 (6 bases). The CDR3 covers 12 residues. The germline V gene has CDR1 SQVTM and CDR2 ANQGSEA. V shed 4 bases and J shed 3 bases, with 7 bases lying between them. CDR3 sequence: CSVGQVNQPQHF. DNA of the CDR3: TGCAGCGTTGGACAGGTCAATCAGCCCCAGCATTTT.

The rearrangement links TRBV7-2 to TRBJ1-5; D is unclear. The V gene lost 4 bases and the J gene lost 5 bases, with 18 bases spanning the gap. From germline, CDR1 is SGHTA and CDR2 FQGNSA. The CDR3 loop spans 16 amino acids. CDR3 sequence: CASSYIGFEGDQPQHF. The CDR3 DNA reads as TGTGCCAGCAGCTACATAGGATTCGAGGGAGATCAGCCCCAGCATTTT.

This clone has only one observation. The chain has TRBV5-1 and TRBJ2-2; TRBD1 matches 10 bases. V shed 0 bases, J shed 4 bases, and the junction held 6 bases outside the gene matches. CDR1 and CDR2 from the germline V gene are SGHRS and YFSETQ. This CDR3 is 17 amino acids long. The CDR3 region has the DNA TGCGCCAGCAGCTTGGGGGCCAGGACAGGGGGCACCGGGGAGCTGTTTTTT. Translating gives CASSLGARTGGTGELFF. Using reference TRBV5-1 and TRBJ2-2 for the parts outside the CDR3, the full variable domain is KAGVTQTPRYLIKTRGQQVTLSCSPISGHRSVSWYQQTPGQGLQFLFEYFSETQRNKGNFPGRFSGRQFSNSRSEMNVSTLELGDSALYLCASSLGARTGGTGELFFGEGSRLTVL.

The rearrangement joins TRBV28 to TRBJ2-7, with 8 bases lining up with TRBD1. Trimming took 9 bases from V and 6 from J; bases not matched to a gene: 13. Germline CDR1 reads MDHEN; CDR2 reads SYDVKM. The CDR3 has 14 residues. In DNA form, the CDR3 reads TGTGCCAGTTCGACAGGGGCCGTACTAGGCGAGCAGTACTTC. As protein: CASSTGAVLGEQYF. The full variable domain, rest sourced from reference TRBV28 and TRBJ2-7, is DVKVTQSSRYLVKRTGEKVFLECVQDMDHENMFWYRQDPGLGLRLIYFSYDVKMKEKGDIPEGYSVSREKKERFSLILESASTNQTSMYLCASSTGAVLGEQYFGPGTRLTVT.

This chain links TRBV10-2 with TRBJ1-5; maybe TRBD1 (5 bases). Germline CDR1 WSHSY, CDR2 SAAADI. V was shortened by 2 bases and J by 7 bases, with 15 bases between the two germline ends. The CDR3 length is 15 residues. CDR3 sequence reads: CASSEMRGGRQPQHF. The CDR3, as DNA: TGCGCCAGCAGTGAGATGAGGGGAGGGCGGCAGCCCCAGCATTTT.

V is TRBV19 and J is TRBJ1-5, with a tentative D call TRBD1 (5 bases). Deletions cut 3 bases from V and 7 bases from J, with 7 bases between. The CDR3 totals 12 residues. The germline gives CDR1 LNHDA, CDR2 SQIVND (reference sequence). The CDR3 reads CASSMGPQPQHF. The DNA for the CDR3 is TGTGCCAGTAGTATGGGGCCGCAGCCCCAGCATTTT.

The chain couples TRBV7-2 to TRBJ2-7; tentatively, D is TRBD1 (7 bases). Trimming removed 3 bases from V and 3 bases from J, with 18 bases in between. Looked up from germline, CDR1 is SGHTA and CDR2 is FQGNSA. This CDR3 has 16 amino acids. CDR3 in DNA: TGTGCCAGCAGCTTGGAGGGTACAGGGGCGTACTACGAGCAGTACTTC. Protein sequence: CASSLEGTGAYYEQYF.

The chain is built from TRBV2 and TRBJ2-7; 13 bases line up with TRBD2. The ends lost 4 bases at V and 7 bases at J; junction bases unmatched: 13. Germline assignment: CDR1 SNHLY and CDR2 FYNNEI. The CDR3 contains 17 residues. The DNA for the CDR3 is TGTGCCAGCAGTGGACTAGCGGGAGGCACCTCCACTAGAGAGCAGTACTTC. Protein sequence: CASSGLAGGTSTREQYF.

The CDR3 DNA is TGTGCCAGCAGCCCCGGACAAGTGGGGGGTGAGCAGTTCTTC. Translating gives CASSPGQVGGEQFF. V is TRBV5-5 and J is TRBJ2-1; a possible D gene is TRBD2 (6 bases). Trimming removed 4 bases from V and 9 bases from J, with 17 bases in between. This CDR3 comprises 14 residues. CDR1 is SGHKS and CDR2 is YYEKEE in the germline V gene (reference sequence).

V gene TRBV12-3 or TRBV12-4 combines with J gene TRBJ1-2; TRBD1 agrees at 7 bases. The CDR3 has 13 amino acids. V lost 6 bases, J lost 4 bases, and 5 bases stayed unmatched. CDR3 residues: CASSPGQVYGYTF. The CDR3 bases are TGTGCCAGCAGCCCCGGACAGGTCTATGGCTACACCTTC.

The chain uses TRBV21-1 and TRBJ2-7; the DNA was not compared with TRBD1, the D call given in the table. TRBV21-1 is a known pseudogene. The CDR3 is made up of 15 amino acids. CDR3 in amino acids: CASSAPPGQSYEQYF. CDR3 coding DNA: TGTGCCAGCAGCGCTCCCCCAGGGCAATCCTACGAGCAGTACTTC.

J is TRBJ2-1 and V is TRBV5-1, with D perhaps matching TRBD1 (5 bases). Germline V CDR1 and CDR2: SGHRS, YFSETQ. Trimming removed 0 bases at V and 4 bases at J, with 11 bases between. This CDR3 comprises 15 residues. The CDR3 DNA sequence: TGCGCCAGCAGCTTGGTGGCGACAGAGTACAATGAGCAGTTCTTC. Encoded protein: CASSLVATEYNEQFF.

The chain carries TRBV18 and TRBJ1-2, with D possibly matching TRBD1 (5 bases). V was cut by 1 base and J by 6 bases, with 12 bases left in between. The length of the CDR3 is 14 residues. CDR1 KGHSH and CDR2 LQKENI come from the germline V gene. In nucleotides, the CDR3 is TGTGCCAGCTCACCACTTTCACAGGAACATGGCTACACCTTC. This encodes CASSPLSQEHGYTF. The entire variable domain, with the rest obtained from reference TRBV18 and TRBJ1-2, is as follows: NAGVMQNPRHLVRRRGQEARLRCSPMKGHSHVYWYRQLPEEGLKFMVYLQKENIIDESGMPKERFSAEFPKEGPSILRIQQVVRGDSAAYFCASSPLSQEHGYTFGSGTRLTVV.

The chain has TRBV7-8 and TRBJ1-2; TRBD1 aligns across 10 bases. The CDR3 loop spans 14 amino acids. CDR1 is SGHVS, CDR2 FQNEAQ, per germline. V was clipped by 5 bases and J by 8 bases; unmatched bases: 8. The CDR3 DNA reads TGTGCCAGCAGCCTAAGACAGGGGGCCGAAGGCTACACCTTC. It is translated as CASSLRQGAEGYTF.

The CDR3 loop is CAWSGPGLNTGELFF. CDR3 bases: TGTGCCTGGAGTGGGCCGGGACTTAACACCGGGGAGCTGTTTTTT. The chain joins TRBV30 to TRBJ2-2, with a tentative D call TRBD2 (6 bases). Trimming shortened V by 1 base and J by 2 bases, and 11 bases separated the two germline ends. The CDR3 covers 15 residues. Germline V gives CDR1 GTSNPN, CDR2 SVGIG (reference sequence).

The CDR3 region is CASSRGQEGYGYTF. Written as DNA, the CDR3 is TGTGCCAGCAGCCGGGGACAGGAGGGGTATGGCTACACCTTC. The chain couples TRBV7-2 to TRBJ1-2; 8 bases align to TRBD1. Germline lookup yields CDR1 SGHTA and CDR2 FQGNSA. This CDR3 region has 14 residues. With V trimmed by 5 bases and J by 5 bases, 7 bases remained unmatched. The variable domain in full, with the rest retrieved from reference TRBV7-2 and TRBJ1-2, is GAGVSQSPSNKVTEKGKDVELRCDPISGHTALYWYRQSLGQGLEFLIYFQGNSAPDKSGLPSDRFSAERTGGSVSTLTIQRTQQEDSAVYLCASSRGQEGYGYTFGSGTRLTVV.

The rearrangement uses TRBV29-1 and TRBJ1-1; D call uncertain. The CDR3 runs to 12 residues. Between the trimmed V and J ends, which lost 2 bases and 0 bases, there was a span of 4 bases. Germline lookup yields CDR1 SQVTM and CDR2 ANQGSEA. The CDR3 spells CSVEQMNTEAFF. CDR3 sequence (DNA): TGCAGCGTTGAACAGATGAACACTGAAGCTTTCTTT.

The chain joins TRBV27 to TRBJ2-7; 7 bases match TRBD1. The CDR3 contains 14 residues. V dropped 6 bases and J dropped 3; count of bases not matched to a gene: 8. The germline V gene has CDR1 MNHEY and CDR2 SMNVEV (reference sequence). The CDR3 coding sequence is TGTGCCAGCAGCCCCGGGACAGCTGACTACGAGCAGTACTTC. The encoded protein is CASSPGTADYEQYF.

The rearrangement uses TRBV6-5 and TRBJ2-3; D is perhaps TRBD2 (6 bases). Germline lookup yields CDR1 MNHEY and CDR2 SVGAGI. V was cut by 0 bases and J by 2 bases, with 9 bases left in between. This CDR3 is built from 15 residues. CDR3 loop: CASSYSAGTTDTQYF. In DNA form, the CDR3 reads TGTGCCAGCAGTTACTCGGCGGGAACCACAGATACGCAGTATTTT.